The rows below give T cell receptor beta chains drawn from one sample of a study of PD-1 blockade in classical Hodgkin lymphoma. This table comes from immunoSEQ multiplex PCR, and its TCRdb copy is limited to in-frame clones, with some not included. Among tens of thousands of clones listed, approximately 90% were seen once. Sequenced here: peripheral blood mononuclear cells (PBMCs), sampled before the fourth cycle of nivolumab. The receptor source for this set is a human donor with classical Hodgkin lymphoma. Each CDR3 is given with its conserved first and last residue. The D gene is left open where the match is weak. Clone size is given for some rows only: seen once, a few or many times, or a class if the clone is expanded.

clone size	D gene	V gene	J gene	CDR3 protein	CDR3 DNA
few	NA	TRBV19	TRBJ1-6	CASSIEVEGSPLHF	TGTGCCAGTAGTATAGAGGTCGAGGGTTCACCCCTCCACTTT
NA	NA	TRBV7-9	TRBJ2-7	CASSLVGRNEQYF	TGTGCCAGCAGCTTAGTAGGCCGGAACGAGCAGTACTTC
NA	NA	TRBV16	TRBJ1-2	CASNPQALGMFNYGYTF	TGTGCCAGCAATCCACAGGCTCTCGGGATGTTTAACTATGGCTACACCTTC
NA	TRBD1	TRBV9	TRBJ1-6	CASSKGTVQSPLHF	TGTGCCAGCAGCAAAGGGACAGTGCAATCACCCCTCCACTTT
NA	NA	TRBV7-2	TRBJ1-2	CASSLGAGGAMDYTF	TGTGCCAGCAGCTTAGGGGCGGGGGGCGCAATGGACTACACCTTC
NA	TRBD1	TRBV19	TRBJ2-7	CASSSRPLAQGIYEQYF	TGTGCCAGTAGTAGCCGCCCTTTAGCACAGGGGATCTACGAGCAGTACTTC
NA	NA	TRBV5-1	TRBJ2-3	CASSLRVNTDTQYF	TGCGCCAGCAGCTTAAGGGTAAACACAGATACGCAGTATTTT
once	TRBD1	TRBV6-1	TRBJ1-4	CASSDGQGFSEKLFF	TGTGCCAGCAGCGACGGACAGGGGTTTAGTGAAAAACTGTTTTTT
once	NA	TRBV7-9	TRBJ1-5	CASSLVPGGDQPQHF	TGTGCCAGCAGCTTAGTTCCGGGGGGGGATCAGCCCCAGCATTTT
NA	NA	TRBV7-9	TRBJ2-2	CASSLKTGANTGELFF	TGTGCCAGCAGCTTAAAGACTGGGGCGAACACCGGGGAGCTGTTTTTT
NA	NA	TRBV5-1	TRBJ2-7	CASSLLDPSYEQYF	TGCGCCAGCAGCCTTCTAGACCCCTCCTACGAGCAGTACTTC
few	TRBD2	TRBV5-1	TRBJ2-5	CASSDRPGLEKTQYF	TGCGCCAGCAGCGATCGGCCGGGACTAGAGAAGACCCAGTACTTC
NA	NA	TRBV28	TRBJ1-1	CASTFGGADTEAFF	TGTGCCAGCACCTTCGGGGGCGCGGACACTGAAGCTTTCTTT
few	NA	TRBV30	TRBJ1-1	CAWSAQKRNTEAFF	TGTGCCTGGAGTGCCCAAAAAAGGAACACTGAAGCTTTCTTT
NA	NA	TRBV5-1	TRBJ1-1	CASSPRWGNERSEAFF	TGCGCCAGCAGTCCTCGCTGGGGGAATGAGCGGTCTGAAGCTTTCTTT
NA	TRBD2	TRBV5-4	TRBJ2-7	CASSIRGVGRDYEQYF	TGTGCCAGCAGCATTCGGGGGGTCGGACGGGACTACGAGCAGTACTTC
NA	NA	TRBV28	TRBJ2-3	CASTAVDTQYF	TGTGCCAGCACAGCCGTAGATACGCAGTATTTT
few	NA	TRBV6-5	TRBJ2-1	CASSSGLSQFF	TGTGCCAGCAGTTCCGGACTGTCACAGTTCTTC
once	NA	TRBV25-1	TRBJ2-7	CASSESKGPYEQYF	TGTGCCAGCAGTGAATCAAAGGGTCCCTACGAGCAGTACTTC
NA	NA	TRBV5-1	TRBJ2-1	CASSLPPGTPHTDEQFF	TGCGCCAGCAGCCTCCCCCCCGGGACACCTCACACGGATGAGCAGTTCTTC
few	TRBD1	TRBV11-2	TRBJ1-3	CASSPLRGPGNTIYF	TGTGCCAGCAGCCCCCTCAGGGGGCCTGGAAACACCATATATTTT
NA	TRBD2	TRBV29-1	TRBJ2-1	CSAESGRGDNEQFF	TGCAGCGCCGAATCAGGACGGGGGGACAATGAGCAGTTCTTC
NA	NA	TRBV10-2	TRBJ1-5	CASSAPGQGSNQPQHF	TGCGCCAGCAGTGCCCCGGGACAAGGAAGCAATCAGCCCCAGCATTTT
NA	NA	TRBV5-6	TRBJ1-3	CASSALGYSGNTIYF	TGTGCCAGCAGCGCACTCGGCTACTCTGGAAACACCATATATTTT
NA	TRBD1	TRBV29-1	TRBJ1-5	CSVVGQVSPFSNQPQHF	TGCAGCGTTGTCGGACAGGTTAGCCCTTTTTCTAATCAGCCCCAGCATTTT
NA	NA	TRBV7-9	TRBJ1-6	CASSLQGEAPLHF	TGTGCCAGCAGCTTGCAAGGGGAAGCACCCCTCCACTTT
NA	NA	TRBV6-1	TRBJ1-5	CASSESTARQLNQPQHF	TGTGCCAGCAGTGAATCCACGGCACGACAGCTCAATCAGCCCCAGCATTTT
few	NA	TRBV5-6	TRBJ2-2	CASSLGFDFTGELFF	TGTGCCAGCAGCTTGGGATTCGACTTCACCGGGGAGCTGTTTTTT
NA	NA	TRBV15	TRBJ2-6	CATRFHRDRWLTGANVLTF	TGTGCCACCAGATTTCACCGGGACCGCTGGCTAACTGGGGCCAACGTCCTGACTTTC
NA	TRBD1	TRBV7-8	TRBJ1-2	CASSFLRQGLNFNYGYTF	TGTGCCAGCAGCTTTCTTAGACAGGGGCTCAATTTTAACTATGGCTACACCTTC
NA	TRBD1	TRBV2	TRBJ1-4	CASSIYAGQDNEKLFF	TGTGCCAGCAGCATCTACGCGGGACAGGATAATGAAAAACTGTTTTTT
NA	TRBD1	TRBV28	TRBJ1-1	CASRIAGVGTGNTEAFF	TGTGCCAGCAGGATTGCCGGGGTAGGGACAGGCAACACTGAAGCTTTCTTT
once	NA	TRBV11-2	TRBJ1-5	CASSPNGASNQPQHF	TGTGCCAGCAGCCCGAATGGGGCGAGCAATCAGCCCCAGCATTTT
NA	TRBD1	TRBV7-8	TRBJ2-7	CASGPPGLDRVNYEQYF	TGTGCCAGCGGTCCCCCCGGTCTGGACAGGGTTAACTACGAGCAGTACTTC
NA	TRBD2	TRBV7-3	TRBJ2-5	CASSLSGVETQYF	TGTGCCAGCAGCCTTAGCGGGGTTGAGACCCAGTACTTC
NA	NA	TRBV7-9	TRBJ2-3	CASSLPRQAGDTQYF	TGTGCCAGCAGCTTACCTCGACAGGCAGGAGATACGCAGTATTTT
NA	NA	TRBV6-5	TRBJ1-1	CASSPLEGLDTEAFF	TGTGCCAGCAGTCCCCTCGAGGGTTTGGACACTGAAGCTTTCTTT
NA	TRBD2	TRBV27	TRBJ2-1	CASRISSGGPSYNEQFF	TGTGCCAGCAGGATTTCTAGCGGGGGACCCTCCTACAATGAGCAGTTCTTC
few	TRBD2	TRBV4-2	TRBJ2-1	CASSQEGVAGHNEQFF	TGTGCCAGCAGCCAAGAGGGCGTAGCGGGGCACAATGAGCAGTTCTTC